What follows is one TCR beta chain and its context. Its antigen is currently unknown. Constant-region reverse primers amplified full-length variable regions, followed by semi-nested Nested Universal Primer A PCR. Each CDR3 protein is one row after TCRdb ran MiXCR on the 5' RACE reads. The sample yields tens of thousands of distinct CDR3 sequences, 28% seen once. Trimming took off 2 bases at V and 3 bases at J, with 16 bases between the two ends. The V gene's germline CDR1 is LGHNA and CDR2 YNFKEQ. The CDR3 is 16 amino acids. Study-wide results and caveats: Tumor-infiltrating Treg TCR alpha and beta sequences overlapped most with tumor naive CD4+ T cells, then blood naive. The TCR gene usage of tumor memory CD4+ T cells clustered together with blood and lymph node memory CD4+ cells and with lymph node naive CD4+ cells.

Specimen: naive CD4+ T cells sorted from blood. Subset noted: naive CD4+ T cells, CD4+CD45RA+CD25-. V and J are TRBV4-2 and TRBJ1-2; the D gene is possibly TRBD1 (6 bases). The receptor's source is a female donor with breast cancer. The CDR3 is CASSQRSTGLDYGYTF. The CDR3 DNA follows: TGTGCCAGCAGCCAAAGATCGACAGGTTTGGACTATGGCTACACCTTC.